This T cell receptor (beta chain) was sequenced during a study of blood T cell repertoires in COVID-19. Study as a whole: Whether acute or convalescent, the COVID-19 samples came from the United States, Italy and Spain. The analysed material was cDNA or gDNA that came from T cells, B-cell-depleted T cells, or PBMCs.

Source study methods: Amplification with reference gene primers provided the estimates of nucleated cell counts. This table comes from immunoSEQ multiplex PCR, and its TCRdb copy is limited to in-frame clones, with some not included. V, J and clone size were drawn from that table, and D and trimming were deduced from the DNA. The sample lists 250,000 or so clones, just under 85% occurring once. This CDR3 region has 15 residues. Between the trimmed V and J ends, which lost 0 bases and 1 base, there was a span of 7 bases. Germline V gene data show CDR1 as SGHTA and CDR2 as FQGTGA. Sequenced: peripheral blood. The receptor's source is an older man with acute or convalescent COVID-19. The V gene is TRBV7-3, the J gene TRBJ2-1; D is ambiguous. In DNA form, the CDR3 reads TGTGCCAGCAGCTTAACCGGGTCTTCCTACAATGAGCAGTTCTTC. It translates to CASSLTGSSYNEQFF.